This TCR beta chain appears in the sequencing data of a study of OX40 agonist ivuxolimab in advanced cancers. Trimming left V 2 bases short and J 3 bases short, with 10 bases between. Germline V CDR1 and CDR2: MNHEY, SMNVEV (reference sequence). The CDR3 is 15 amino acids. The assay was immunoSEQ multiplex PCR, and TCRdb's table has in-frame clones only and misses some. The data show approximately 12,000 clones, roughly four fifths seen once. This sequence was found in an adult with an advanced solid tumor such as melanoma, head and neck, liver or kidney cancer. The chain carries TRBV27 and TRBJ2-2; perhaps TRBD1 as D (6 bases). The starting material was CD4+ or CD8+ T cells sorted from blood, obtained in a trial of the OX40 agonist ivuxolimab. As DNA, the CDR3 is TGTGCCAGCAGTTTAGGACAGACGGACACCGGGGAGCTGTTTTTT. It specifies CASSLGQTDTGELFF.